Below are 6 T cell receptor beta chains sequenced from a single sample in a study of blood T cells in healthy people across ages. Primed by a sample-barcoded 5' primer and a J-beta primer mix, a second PCR proceeded for 7 to 11 cycles. TCRdb reprocessed the 5' RACE reads via MiXCR and lists one record per CDR3 protein. The sample includes 1.5 million to 2 million distinct CDR3 sequences, around 50% seen only once; the top ten take around 2.1%. Material for sequencing was blood. These receptors were obtained from a middle-aged woman in good health.

The chain links TRBV28 to TRBJ2-5; TRBD2 agrees at 7 bases. Losses at the gene ends were 3 bases for V and 0 bases for J; bases not matched to a gene: 7. The CDR3 runs 16 residues. Germline V lookup: CDR1 MDHEN, CDR2 SYDVKM. CDR3: CASSFLAGENQETQYF. CDR3 DNA sequence: TGTGCCAGCAGTTTTCTTGCGGGGGAGAACCAAGAGACCCAGTACTTC. The full variable domain, rest sourced from reference TRBV28 and TRBJ2-5, is DVKVTQSSRYLVKRTGEKVFLECVQDMDHENMFWYRQDPGLGLRLIYFSYDVKMKEKGDIPEGYSVSREKKERFSLILESASTNQTSMYLCASSFLAGENQETQYFGPGTRLLVL.

This clonotype was counted a few times. V is TRBV6-6 and J is TRBJ2-3, with 8 bases that match TRBD2. V gave up 1 base and J gave up 6 bases; unmatched junction bases: 6. CDR1 MNHNY and CDR2 SVGAGI come from the germline V gene (reference sequence). The CDR3 spans 15 residues. The CDR3 loop is CASSYLAGSSDTQYF. CDR3 in DNA: TGTGCCAGCAGTTACTTAGCGGGGTCAAGCGATACGCAGTATTTT.

This clonotype has ten or more counts. This chain connects TRBV28 to TRBJ2-7, with 7 bases that match TRBD1. The germline gives CDR1 MDHEN, CDR2 SYDVKM. V shed 3 bases and J 3 bases; nucleotides not matched to a gene: 2. The CDR3 length is 13 residues. The CDR3 DNA reads TGTGCCAGCAGTTTTGGACAGGTCTACGAGCAGTACTTC. This sequence encodes CASSFGQVYEQYF.

This clonotype has more than one count but fewer than ten. J is TRBJ2-4 and V is TRBV27; D remains unclear. V was shortened by 3 bases and J by 0 bases, with 12 bases between the two germline ends. The CDR3 has 16 amino acids. Per the germline V gene, CDR1 is MNHEY and CDR2 is SMNVEV (reference sequence). CDR3 sequence: CASSFVASQAKNIQYF. The CDR3 region has the DNA TGTGCCAGCAGTTTTGTTGCTAGTCAAGCCAAAAACATTCAGTACTTC.

The chain recombines TRBV7-6 with TRBJ2-5, with 9 bases that match TRBD1. CDR1 is SGHVS, CDR2 FNYEAQ, per germline. The CDR3 length is 15 residues. The V gene end was trimmed by 5 bases and the J gene end by 5 bases; junction bases not matched to a gene: 9. CDR3 region: CASSPWTGAGETQYF. The CDR3 DNA reads TGTGCCAGCAGCCCCTGGACAGGGGCCGGCGAGACCCAGTACTTC.

This clonotype turned up a few times. The V call is TRBV20-1, the J call TRBJ2-3; 14 bases map to TRBD2. V shed 6 bases and J 2 bases; nucleotides not matched to a gene: 10. Germline V gene lookup returns CDR1 DFQATT and CDR2 SNEGSKA (reference sequence). This CDR3 region has 17 residues. The CDR3 nucleotides read TGCAGTGCCTCCGGGACTAGCGGGGGCATAACCACAGATACGCAGTATTTT. Protein sequence: CSASGTSGGITTDTQYF.